This TCR beta chain was observed in a study of blood T cells in healthy people across ages. Study-wide points: Observed TCR beta diversity per million T cells went down as age went up. This fall followed a roughly linear course with age. Estimated diversity across one million T cells was deemed an underestimate.

Then a second PCR, running about 7 to 11 cycles, was carried out with a sample-barcoded 5' primer and a J-beta primer mix. Every individual sample yielded 2.5 million or more paired-end reads (each containing CDR3). TCRdb independently ran MiXCR on the 5' RACE reads; one entry per CDR3 protein. Of 650,000 to 1,000,000 distinct CDR3 sequences listed, about 36% were seen once; the top ten hold roughly 13%. The germline V and J ends were trimmed by 0 bases and 5 bases, with 10 bases remaining between them. The CDR3 has 14 amino acids. The V gene's germline CDR1 is LGHNA and CDR2 YNFKEQ. This clonotype was detected a few times. Its antigen remains unknown.

This TCR was recovered from a man aged 18 to 29 in good health. The rearrangement joins TRBV4-2 to TRBJ2-5; D possibly matches TRBD1 or TRBD2 (5 bases each). Sequencing was performed on blood. As DNA, the CDR3 is TGTGCCAGCAGCCAAGACAGGTGGGGGGAGACCCAGTACTTC. Encoded protein: CASSQDRWGETQYF.